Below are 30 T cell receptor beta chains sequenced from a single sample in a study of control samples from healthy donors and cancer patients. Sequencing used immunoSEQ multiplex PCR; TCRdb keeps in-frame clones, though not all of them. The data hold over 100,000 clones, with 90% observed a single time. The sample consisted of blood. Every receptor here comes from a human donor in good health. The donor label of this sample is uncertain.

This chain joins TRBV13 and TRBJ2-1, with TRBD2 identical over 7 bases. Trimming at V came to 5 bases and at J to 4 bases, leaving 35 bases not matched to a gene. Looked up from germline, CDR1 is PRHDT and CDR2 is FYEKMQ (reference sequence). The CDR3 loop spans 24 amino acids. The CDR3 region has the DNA TGTGCCAGCAGCACCTGGGGGGGGGTTCCTCCTTCCCATAACGCACGATCGGGATACAATGAGCAGTTCTTC. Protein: CASSTWGGVPPSHNARSGYNEQFF.

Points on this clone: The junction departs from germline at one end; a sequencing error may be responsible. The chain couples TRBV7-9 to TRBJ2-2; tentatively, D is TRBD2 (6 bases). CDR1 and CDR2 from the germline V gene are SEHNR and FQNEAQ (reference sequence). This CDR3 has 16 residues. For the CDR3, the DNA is TGTGCCAGCAGCTCACTGACGGCGGGGAACGCCGGGGAGCTGTTTTTT. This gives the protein CASSSLTAGNAGELFF.

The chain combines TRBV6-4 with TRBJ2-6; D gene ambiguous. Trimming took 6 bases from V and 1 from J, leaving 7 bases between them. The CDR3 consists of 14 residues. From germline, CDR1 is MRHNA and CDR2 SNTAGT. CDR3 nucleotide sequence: TGTGCCAGCAGCTCTCAGTCTGGGGCCAACGTCCTGACTTTC. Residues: CASSSQSGANVLTF.

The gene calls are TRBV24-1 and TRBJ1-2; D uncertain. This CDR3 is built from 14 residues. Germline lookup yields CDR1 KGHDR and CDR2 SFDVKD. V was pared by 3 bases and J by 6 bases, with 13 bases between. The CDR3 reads CATSDRTDSDGYTF. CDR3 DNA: TGTGCCACCAGTGATCGGACCGATAGCGATGGCTACACCTTC.

CDR3: CASSLGRDRTIYGYTF. The CDR3 bases are TGCGCCAGCAGCCTGGGCCGGGACAGGACAATCTATGGCTACACCTTC. The chain employs TRBV5-1 and TRBJ1-2, with TRBD1 identical over 8 bases. Per germline, CDR1 SGHRS and CDR2 YFSETQ. The CDR3 has 16 residues. V lost 4 bases and J lost 4; bases outside the gene matches: 12.

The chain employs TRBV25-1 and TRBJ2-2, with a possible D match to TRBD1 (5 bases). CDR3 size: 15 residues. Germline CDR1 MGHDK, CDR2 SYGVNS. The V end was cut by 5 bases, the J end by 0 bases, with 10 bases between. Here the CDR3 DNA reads TGTGCCAGCAGTCTACAGGCGCCGAACACCGGGGAGCTGTTTTTT. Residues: CASSLQAPNTGELFF.

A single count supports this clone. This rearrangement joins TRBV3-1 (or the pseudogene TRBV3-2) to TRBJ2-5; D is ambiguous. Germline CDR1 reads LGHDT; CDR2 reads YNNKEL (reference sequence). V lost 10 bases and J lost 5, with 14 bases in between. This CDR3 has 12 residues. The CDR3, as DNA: TGTGCCACCCGCTTCGGGCTTGAGACCCAGTACTTC. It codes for CATRFGLETQYF.

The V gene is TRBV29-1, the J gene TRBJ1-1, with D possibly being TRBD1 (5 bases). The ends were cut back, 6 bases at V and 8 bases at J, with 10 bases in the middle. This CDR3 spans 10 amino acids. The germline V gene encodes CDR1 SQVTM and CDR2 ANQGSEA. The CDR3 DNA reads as TGCAGCGTCGTGGGGGTGGAAGCTTTCTTT. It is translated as CSVVGVEAFF.

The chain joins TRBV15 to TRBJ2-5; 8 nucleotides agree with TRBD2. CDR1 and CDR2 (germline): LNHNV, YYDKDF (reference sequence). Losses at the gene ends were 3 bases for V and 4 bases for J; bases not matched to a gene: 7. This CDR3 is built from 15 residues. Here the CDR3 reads CATSSPREGVETQYF. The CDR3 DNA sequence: TGTGCCACCAGCAGCCCCCGGGAGGGCGTAGAGACCCAGTACTTC.

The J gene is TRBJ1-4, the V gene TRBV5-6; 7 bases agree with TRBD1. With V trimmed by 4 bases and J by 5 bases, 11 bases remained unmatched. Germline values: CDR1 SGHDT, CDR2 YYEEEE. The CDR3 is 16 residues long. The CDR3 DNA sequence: TGTGCCAGCAGCACTATACCTTCACAGGGGAATGAAAAACTGTTTTTT. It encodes CASSTIPSQGNEKLFF.

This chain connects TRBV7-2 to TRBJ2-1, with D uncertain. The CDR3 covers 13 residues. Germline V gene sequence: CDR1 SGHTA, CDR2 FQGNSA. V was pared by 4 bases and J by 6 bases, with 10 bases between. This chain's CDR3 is CASSSDRANEQFF. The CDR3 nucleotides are TGTGCCAGCAGCTCCGATAGGGCCAATGAGCAGTTCTTC. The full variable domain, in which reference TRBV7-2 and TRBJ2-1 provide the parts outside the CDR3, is GAGVSQSPSNKVTEKGKDVELRCDPISGHTALYWYRQSLGQGLEFLIYFQGNSAPDKSGLPSDRFSAERTGGSVSTLTIQRTQQEDSAVYLCASSSDRANEQFFGPGTRLTVL.

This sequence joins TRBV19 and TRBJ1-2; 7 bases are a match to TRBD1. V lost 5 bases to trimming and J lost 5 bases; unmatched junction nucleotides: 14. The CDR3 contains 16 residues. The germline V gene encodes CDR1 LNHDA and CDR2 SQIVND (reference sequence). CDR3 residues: CASSPLMEDRTYGYTF. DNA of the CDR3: TGTGCCAGTAGTCCCCTTATGGAGGACAGGACGTATGGCTACACCTTC.

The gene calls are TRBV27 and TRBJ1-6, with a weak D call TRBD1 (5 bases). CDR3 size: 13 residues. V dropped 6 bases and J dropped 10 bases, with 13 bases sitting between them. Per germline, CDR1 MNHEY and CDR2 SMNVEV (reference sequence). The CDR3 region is CASRWDRQSPLHF. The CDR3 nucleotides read TGTGCCAGCAGATGGGACCGACAATCACCCCTCCACTTT.

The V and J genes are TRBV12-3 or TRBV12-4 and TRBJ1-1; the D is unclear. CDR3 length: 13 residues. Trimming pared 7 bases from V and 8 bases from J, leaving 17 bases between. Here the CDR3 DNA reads TGTGCCAGCACCGCGTCTGGAGGACTCGAAGCTTTCTTT. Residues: CASTASGGLEAFF.

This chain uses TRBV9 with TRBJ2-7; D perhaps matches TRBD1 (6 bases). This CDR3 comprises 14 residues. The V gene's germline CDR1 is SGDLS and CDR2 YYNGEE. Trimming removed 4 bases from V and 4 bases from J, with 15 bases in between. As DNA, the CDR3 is TGTGCCAGCAGCCCTTGGACAGAATCTTACGAGCAGTACTTC. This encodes CASSPWTESYEQYF. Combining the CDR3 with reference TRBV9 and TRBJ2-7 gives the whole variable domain DSGVTQTPKHLITATGQRVTLRCSPRSGDLSVYWYQQSLDQGLQFLIQYYNGEERAKGNILERFSAQQFPDLHSELNLSSLELGDSALYFCASSPWTESYEQYFGPGTRLTVT.

CDR3 amino acids: CASSVVGRGTAVYEQYV. As DNA, the CDR3 is TGTGCCAGCAGCGTCGTTGGTAGAGGGACAGCCGTCTACGAGCAGTACGTC. V and J are TRBV9 and TRBJ2-7; 7 bases fit TRBD1. Germline assignment: CDR1 SGDLS and CDR2 YYNGEE. V lost 2 bases, J lost 3 bases, and 14 bases stayed unmatched. This CDR3 spans 17 amino acids.

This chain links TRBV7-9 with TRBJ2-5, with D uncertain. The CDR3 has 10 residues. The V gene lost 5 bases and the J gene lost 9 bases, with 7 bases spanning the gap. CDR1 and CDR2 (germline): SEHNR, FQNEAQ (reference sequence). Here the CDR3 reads CASSPDAQYF. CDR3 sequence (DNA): TGTGCCAGCAGCCCGGATGCCCAGTACTTC.

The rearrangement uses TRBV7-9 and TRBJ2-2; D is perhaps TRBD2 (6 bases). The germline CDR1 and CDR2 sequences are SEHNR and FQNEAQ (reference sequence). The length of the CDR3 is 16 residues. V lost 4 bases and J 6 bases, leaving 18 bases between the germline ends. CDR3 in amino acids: CASSSIGTGIPGELFF. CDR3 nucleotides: TGTGCCAGCAGCTCGATAGGGACTGGGATACCCGGGGAGCTGTTTTTT.

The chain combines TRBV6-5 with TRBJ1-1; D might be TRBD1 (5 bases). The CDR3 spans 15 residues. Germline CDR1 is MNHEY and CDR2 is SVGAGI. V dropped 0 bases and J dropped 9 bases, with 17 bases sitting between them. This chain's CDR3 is CASSYSTPGHGKAFF. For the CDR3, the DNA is TGTGCCAGCAGTTACTCGACCCCAGGGCACGGGAAAGCTTTCTTT.

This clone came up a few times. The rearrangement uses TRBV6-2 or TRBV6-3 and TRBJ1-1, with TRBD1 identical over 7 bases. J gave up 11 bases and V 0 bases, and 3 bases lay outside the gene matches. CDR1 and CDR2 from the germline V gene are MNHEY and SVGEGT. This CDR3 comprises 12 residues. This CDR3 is CASSYSGGSAFF. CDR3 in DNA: TGTGCCAGCAGTTACTCAGGGGGCTCGGCTTTCTTT.

CDR3: CASSRQGERRANVLTF. DNA for the CDR3: TGTGCCAGCAGTCGACAGGGGGAAAGGAGGGCCAACGTCCTGACTTTC. The rearrangement links TRBV28 to TRBJ2-6; TRBD1 aligns across 9 bases. Germline CDR1 reads MDHEN; CDR2 reads SYDVKM. V shed 5 bases and J 5 bases; nucleotides not matched to a gene: 7. The CDR3 is made up of 16 amino acids.

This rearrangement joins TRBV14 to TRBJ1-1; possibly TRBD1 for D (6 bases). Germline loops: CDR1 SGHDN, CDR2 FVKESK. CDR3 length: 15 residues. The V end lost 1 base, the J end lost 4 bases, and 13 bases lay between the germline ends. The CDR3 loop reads CASSQGTGRGTEAFF. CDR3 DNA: TGTGCCAGCAGCCAAGGAACAGGGCGGGGCACTGAAGCTTTCTTT. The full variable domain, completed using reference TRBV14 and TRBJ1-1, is EAGVTQFPSHSVIEKGQTVTLRCDPISGHDNLYWYRRVMGKEIKFLLHFVKESKQDESGMPNNRFLAERTGGTYSTLKVQPAELEDSGVYFCASSQGTGRGTEAFFGQGTRLTVV.

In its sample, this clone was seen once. CDR3 sequence reads: CASSGRTGNTGELFF. CDR3 DNA: TGTGCCAGCAGTGGCCGGACAGGGAACACCGGGGAGCTGTTTTTT. The chain employs TRBV6-6 and TRBJ2-2, with TRBD1 identical over 7 bases. Germline V lookup: CDR1 MNHNY, CDR2 SVGAGI (reference sequence). The CDR3 is 15 amino acids. V shed 5 bases and J 1 base; nucleotides not matched to a gene: 4.

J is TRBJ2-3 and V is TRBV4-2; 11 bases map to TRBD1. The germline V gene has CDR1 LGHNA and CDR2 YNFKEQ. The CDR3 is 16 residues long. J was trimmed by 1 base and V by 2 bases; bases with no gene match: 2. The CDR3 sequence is CASSQPDRGRTDTQYF. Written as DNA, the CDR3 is TGTGCCAGCAGCCAACCGGACAGGGGGCGCACAGATACGCAGTATTTT.

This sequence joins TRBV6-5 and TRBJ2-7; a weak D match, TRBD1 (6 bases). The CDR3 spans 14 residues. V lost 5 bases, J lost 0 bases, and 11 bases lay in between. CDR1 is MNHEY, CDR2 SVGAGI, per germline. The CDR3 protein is CASSTRDNSYEQYF. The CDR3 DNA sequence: TGTGCCAGCAGTACTCGGGACAACTCCTACGAGCAGTACTTC.

The CDR3 loop is CASSPRGAGHIDEQYV. DNA for the CDR3: TGTGCCAGCAGCCCGAGAGGGGCAGGGCATATTGACGAGCAGTACGTC. The rearrangement joins TRBV7-8 to TRBJ2-7; TRBD1 or TRBD2 may be the D gene (5 bases each). This CDR3 is 16 amino acids long. With 5 bases removed from V and 5 bases from J, the gap between germline ends came to 22 bases. Germline lookup yields CDR1 SGHVS and CDR2 FQNEAQ.

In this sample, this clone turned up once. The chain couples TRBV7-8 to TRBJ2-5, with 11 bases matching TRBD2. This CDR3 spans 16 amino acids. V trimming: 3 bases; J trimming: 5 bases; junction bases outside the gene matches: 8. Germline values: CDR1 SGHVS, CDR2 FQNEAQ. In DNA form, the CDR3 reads TGTGCCAGCAGCTTCAGACTAGCGGGGAATACGGAGACCCAGTACTTC. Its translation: CASSFRLAGNTETQYF.

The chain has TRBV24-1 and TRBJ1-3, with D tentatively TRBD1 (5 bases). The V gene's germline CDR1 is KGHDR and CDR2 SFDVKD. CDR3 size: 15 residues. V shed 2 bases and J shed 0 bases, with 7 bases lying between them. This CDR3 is CATSDSGASGNTIYF. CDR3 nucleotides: TGTGCCACCAGTGATTCCGGGGCCTCTGGAAACACCATATATTTT.

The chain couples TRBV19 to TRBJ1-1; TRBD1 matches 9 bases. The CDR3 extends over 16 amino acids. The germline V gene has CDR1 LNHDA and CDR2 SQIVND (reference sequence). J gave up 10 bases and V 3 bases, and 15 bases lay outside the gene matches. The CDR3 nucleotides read TGTGCCAGTAGTATTCCCGGGACAGGGAGTCCTCAACCAGCTTTCTTT. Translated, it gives CASSIPGTGSPQPAFF.

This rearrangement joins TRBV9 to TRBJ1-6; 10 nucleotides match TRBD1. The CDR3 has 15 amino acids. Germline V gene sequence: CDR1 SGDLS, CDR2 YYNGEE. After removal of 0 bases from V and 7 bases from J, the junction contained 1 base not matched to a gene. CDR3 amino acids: CASSVGQGANSPLHF. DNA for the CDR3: TGTGCCAGCAGCGTAGGACAGGGGGCAAATTCACCCCTCCACTTT.